The rows below give T cell receptor beta chains drawn from one sample of a study of cytomegalovirus exposure and HLA in healthy donors. TCRdb keeps only in-frame clones here, not all; method: immunoSEQ multiplex PCR. The sample shows about 130,000 clones, around 74% of them seen only once. The sample consisted of PBMCs. Receptors originate from a woman aged 50 to 60 in good health and CMV-seropositive. Both conserved end residues are trimmed from each CDR3.

V	J	length	CDR3
TRBV7-3	TRBJ2-5	12	ASSLLGPGETQY
TRBV27	TRBJ2-3	14	ASSLYRDRVTDTQY
TRBV4-3	TRBJ1-2	12	ASSQDSGGSGYT
TRBV5-1	TRBJ2-7	14	ASSSSPGGASYEQY
TRBV11-2	TRBJ1-2	14	ASKRGGAITIDGYT
TRBV7-9	TRBJ2-2	15	SSSTPLRRGIIGELF
TRBV19	TRBJ1-2	12	ALFSTGEDYGYT
TRBV18	TRBJ1-1	13	ASSPTMGQGAEAF
TRBV14	TRBJ1-1	11	ASSVQGNTEAF
TRBV15	TRBJ2-1	14	ATSRGGLGLYNEQF
TRBV6-6	TRBJ2-7	13	ASSYSPFYTYEQY
TRBV10-3	TRBJ2-1	13	AISDKASSYNEQF
TRBV7-8	TRBJ1-5	13	ASSLLTVGNQPQH
TRBV9	TRBJ1-5	13	ASSVDTGINQPQH
TRBV27	TRBJ2-5	12	ASSDQGAGETQY
TRBV7-8	TRBJ1-5	14	ASSLAGGSGNQPQH
TRBV19	TRBJ1-5	13	ASRVGALSNQPQH
TRBV5-1	TRBJ2-7	15	ASSRPGSSGSTYEQY
TRBV27	TRBJ2-3	13	ASSLSRGGGLERY
TRBV18	TRBJ2-7	16	ASSPTLGLAGVYYEQY
TRBV6-5	TRBJ2-7	13	ASSVTGTGAQEQY